This T cell receptor (beta chain) was sequenced for a study of T cell repertoires and HLA-DP antigens. The overall study: Donor ages ranged from 18-to-29 to 60-to-69; a couple of men, one woman. Study-level results: Previously undetected clones averaged around 35% and 51% against the two alleles respectively.

Concerning this clone itself: The antigen is unknown.

CD4+ T cells, purified by negative selection, averaged roughly 98% purity. Primers targeted 54 TRBV and 13 TRBJ segments. Profiled with immunoSEQ multiplex PCR; TCRdb holds only in-frame clones, not every one. In the table there are almost 90,000 clones, 86% of which are singletons. V shed 6 bases and J 8 bases; nucleotides not matched to a gene: 6. CDR3 length: 13 residues. Per the germline V gene, CDR1 is SGHRS and CDR2 is YFSETQ. The chain carries TRBV5-1 and TRBJ2-1; 9 nucleotides line up with TRBD2. The clonotype was recovered from a man aged 50-59 years in good health and CMV-seronegative. The source material was CD4+ T cells from PBMCs. CDR3 sequence reads: CASTREGLDEQFF. Here the CDR3 DNA reads TGCGCCAGCACGCGGGAGGGTCTGGATGAGCAGTTCTTC.